This TCR beta chain was documented in a study of T cell repertoires in cytomegalovirus infection. At the level of the study: The authors used CMV epitopes that were HLA-C-restricted (recently identified) and HLA-B-restricted (well studied). Indications came from public TCR beta signatures; they pointed to CMV infection and to a matching HLA type.

TCRdb re-called the reads with MiXCR, one entry per CDR3 protein. Of approximately 910,000 distinct CDR3 sequences in the sample, around 29% were seen once. V gave up 5 bases and J gave up 4 bases, with 11 bases separating them. Looked up from germline, CDR1 is MNHEY and CDR2 is SVGAGI. CDR3 length: 14 residues. Remarks on this clonotype: Its antigen is as yet unknown.

The source is a human donor in good health (CMV status not recorded). Some clones in this sample may be carry-over from other donors' samples. The sequences come from cultured CD8+ T cells from PBMCs, collected from culture after CMV antigen stimulation. The chain links TRBV6-5 to TRBJ2-2; D not resolved. The CDR3 DNA sequence: TGTGCCAGCAGTCCTTCTTTGGGCACCGGGGAGCTGTTTTTT. Translation gives CASSPSLGTGELFF.